This is a list of T cell receptor beta chains from one sample in a study of T cell responses to AZD1222 COVID-19 vaccine. Assay: immunoSEQ multiplex PCR; the TCRdb copy retains only in-frame clones and omits some. Here the sample spans about 180,000 clones, just over 85% being singletons. Sequencing was performed on peripheral blood, taken on day 0 of AZD1222 vaccination. These receptors originate from an adult in good health. The CDR3 runs from the conserved cysteine through the conserved F or W. D genes are given only for firm matches. Where a row states a size, it is once, few, many or the class of an expanded clone; other rows omit it.

TRBJ1-6,once,TRBV7-6,-,CASAAVINSPLHF,TGTGCCAGCGCGGCAGTGATTAATTCACCCCTCCACTTT
TRBJ2-5,once,TRBV4-2,-,CASSQDFWGGEETQYF,TGTGCCAGCAGCCAAGATTTTTGGGGCGGAGAGGAGACCCAGTACTTC
TRBJ1-2,-,TRBV3-1/TRBV3-2,-,CASSPGPGGGYTF,TGTGCCAGCAGCCCCGGGCCCGGAGGGGGCTACACCTTC
TRBJ1-3,once,TRBV28,-,CASSLNGGFGNTIYF,TGTGCCAGCAGTTTGAACGGGGGTTTTGGAAACACCATATATTTT
TRBJ1-1,-,TRBV29-1,-,CSVEGQRKNTEAFF,TGCAGCGTTGAAGGACAGCGAAAGAACACTGAAGCTTTCTTT
TRBJ2-1,-,TRBV19,TRBD1,CAAKGTGNEQFF,TGTGCCGCTAAGGGGACAGGAAATGAGCAGTTCTTC
TRBJ2-1,-,TRBV6-1,-,CASSGVTRGPSYNEQFF,TGTGCCAGCAGTGGGGTCACGAGGGGCCCCTCCTACAATGAGCAGTTCTTC
TRBJ1-5,-,TRBV7-2,-,CASSLGGQYSNQPQHF,TGTGCCAGCAGCTTAGGAGGACAGTATAGCAATCAGCCCCAGCATTTT
TRBJ1-5,few,TRBV27,TRBD1,CASSPGTGLQPQHF,TGTGCCAGCAGTCCCGGGACAGGGTTGCAGCCCCAGCATTTT
TRBJ1-4,few,TRBV2,-,CASSEIRRANEKLFF,TGTGCCAGCAGTGAAATACGTAGAGCTAATGAAAAACTGTTTTTT
TRBJ2-5,few,TRBV19,-,CASSPTGIETQYF,TGTGCCAGTAGTCCCACAGGAATCGAGACCCAGTACTTC
TRBJ2-2,-,TRBV27,-,CASSLWMDTGELFF,TGTGCCAGCAGTTTATGGATGGACACCGGGGAGCTGTTTTTT
TRBJ2-1,once,TRBV5-6,-,CASSLGQVSSYNEQFF,TGTGCCAGCAGCTTGGGACAGGTCAGCTCCTACAATGAGCAGTTCTTC
TRBJ1-1,-,TRBV7-8,-,CASSLNPAGLYTEAFF,TGTGCCAGCAGCTTAAACCCGGCGGGACTCTACACTGAAGCTTTCTTT
TRBJ2-4,-,TRBV18,TRBD1,CASSPDRQGRFIQYF,TGTGCCAGCTCACCGGATCGACAGGGAAGGTTCATTCAGTACTTC
TRBJ1-5,-,TRBV2,TRBD1,CASAGTGRTQPQHF,TGTGCCAGTGCCGGGACAGGGAGAACTCAGCCCCAGCATTTT
TRBJ2-5,-,TRBV7-2,TRBD2,CASSFQAGGETQYF,TGTGCCAGCAGCTTCCAGGCGGGAGGAGAGACCCAGTACTTC
TRBJ2-7,-,TRBV10-2,-,CASSEGRVGEQYF,TGCGCCAGCAGTGAGGGTAGGGTTGGGGAGCAGTACTTC
TRBJ1-4,-,TRBV27,-,CASSLRNREKLFF,TGTGCCAGCAGTTTAAGGAACAGGGAAAAACTGTTTTTT
TRBJ2-1,-,TRBV5-4,TRBD2,CAGGAGGSSYNEQFF,TGTGCAGGGGGGGCGGGAGGAAGCTCCTACAATGAGCAGTTCTTC
TRBJ2-1,-,TRBV7-3,-,CASSTGQYNEQFF,TGTGCCAGCAGCACCGGACAGTACAATGAGCAGTTCTTC
TRBJ1-2,few,TRBV27,-,CASSFGRASDGYGYTF,TGTGCCAGCAGTTTCGGCAGGGCGTCCGACGGCTATGGCTACACCTTC
TRBJ2-3,-,TRBV6-4,-,CASSDWDGDTQYF,TGTGCCAGCAGTGACTGGGACGGGGATACGCAGTATTTT
TRBJ1-2,-,TRBV25-1,-,CASSYTPQSGYTF,TGTGCCAGCAGTTATACCCCCCAGTCTGGCTACACCTTC
TRBJ2-1,few,TRBV7-2,-,CASSLDSLPYNEQFF,TGTGCCAGCAGCTTAGACAGCCTACCATACAATGAGCAGTTCTTC
TRBJ2-7,-,TRBV27,-,CASRRGGTGHEQYF,TGTGCCAGCAGGCGCGGGGGGACAGGGCACGAGCAGTACTTC
TRBJ1-3,-,TRBV20-1,-,CSASSRAGNTIYF,TGCAGTGCTAGTTCCAGGGCTGGAAACACCATATATTTT
TRBJ1-2,-,TRBV11-2,TRBD1,CASSLDRTGYGYTF,TGTGCCAGCAGCTTAGATAGGACAGGCTATGGCTACACCTTC
TRBJ1-2,-,TRBV19,TRBD1,CASTEGPGQLYGYTF,TGTGCCAGTACCGAGGGACCGGGACAGCTCTATGGCTACACCTTC
TRBJ1-6,-,TRBV30,-,CAWSPPPTGKGGSPLHF,TGTGCCTGGAGTCCTCCTCCCACAGGGAAAGGAGGTTCACCCCTCCACTTT
TRBJ1-1,-,TRBV19,-,CASSTGTVLARRAEAFF,TGTGCCAGTAGTACAGGGACGGTTCTGGCCCGAAGGGCTGAAGCTTTCTTT
TRBJ2-6,-,TRBV7-2,-,CASSFGQASGANVLTF,TGTGCCAGCAGCTTCGGTCAGGCCTCTGGGGCCAACGTCCTGACTTTC
TRBJ2-1,-,TRBV4-3,-,CASSLRLAYNEQFF,TGCGCCAGCAGCCTCAGGCTAGCGTACAATGAGCAGTTCTTC
TRBJ2-7,-,TRBV19,TRBD1,CASSIDPLGTEHYEQYF,TGTGCCAGTAGTATAGACCCCCTCGGGACAGAGCACTACGAGCAGTACTTC
TRBJ1-5,-,TRBV18,-,CASSLLDSRNQPQHF,TGTGCCAGCTCACTATTAGACAGCCGCAATCAGCCCCAGCATTTT
TRBJ1-1,-,TRBV10-3,-,CASDQGDTEAFF,TGTGCCAGCGACCAGGGAGATACTGAAGCTTTCTTT
TRBJ2-1,-,TRBV25-1,-,CASSPTGNNEQFF,TGTGCCAGCAGTCCGACCGGTAACAATGAGCAGTTCTTC
TRBJ1-1,-,TRBV7-2,-,CASSPLDGNTEAFF,TGTGCCAGCAGCCCATTGGATGGGAACACTGAAGCTTTCTTT
TRBJ1-5,-,TRBV30,-,CAWNHRAGGNQPQHF,TGTGCCTGGAATCACAGGGCGGGGGGGAATCAGCCCCAGCATTTT
TRBJ2-1,-,TRBV13,TRBD2,CASSLGTSHDRRFF,TGTGCCAGCAGCTTAGGGACTAGCCATGACCGGCGGTTCTTC
TRBJ1-4,-,TRBV2,-,CASSPTWGLGEKLFF,TGTGCCAGCAGCCCTACCTGGGGACTAGGAGAAAAACTGTTTTTT
TRBJ1-1,-,TRBV4-3,TRBD1,CASSLRTGQVTFF,TGCGCCAGCAGCCTAAGGACAGGGCAGGTGACTTTCTTT
TRBJ1-6,-,TRBV19,-,CASSIEPGTRLHSPLHF,TGTGCCAGTAGTATAGAGCCGGGCACCCGACTGCATTCACCCCTCCACTTT
TRBJ1-2,-,TRBV29-1,-,CSAPFATGTNYGYTF,TGCAGCGCCCCGTTTGCAACAGGGACTAACTATGGCTACACCTTC
TRBJ1-6,-,TRBV6-4,-,CASSEGPNSPLHF,TGTGCCAGCAGTGAAGGACCAAATTCACCCCTCCACTTT
TRBJ1-4,-,TRBV7-9,-,CASRGWTGRTNEKLFF,TGTGCCAGCAGAGGGTGGACGGGGCGGACTAATGAAAAACTGTTTTTT